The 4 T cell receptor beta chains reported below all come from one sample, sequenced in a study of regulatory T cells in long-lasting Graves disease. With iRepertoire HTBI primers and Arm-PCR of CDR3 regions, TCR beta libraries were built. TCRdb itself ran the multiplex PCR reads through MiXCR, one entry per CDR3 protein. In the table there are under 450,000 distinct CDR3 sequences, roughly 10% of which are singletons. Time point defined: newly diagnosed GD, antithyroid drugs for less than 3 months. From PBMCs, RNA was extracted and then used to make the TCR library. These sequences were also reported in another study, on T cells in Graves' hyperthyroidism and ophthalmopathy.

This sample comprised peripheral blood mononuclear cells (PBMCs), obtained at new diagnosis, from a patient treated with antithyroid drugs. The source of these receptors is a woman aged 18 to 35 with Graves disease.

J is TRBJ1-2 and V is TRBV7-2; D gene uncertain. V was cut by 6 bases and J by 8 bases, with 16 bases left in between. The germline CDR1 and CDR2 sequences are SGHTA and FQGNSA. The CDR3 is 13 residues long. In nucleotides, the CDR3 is TGTGCCAGCAGACCCGGGCCTCGGGAGGGCTACACCTTC. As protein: CASRPGPREGYTF. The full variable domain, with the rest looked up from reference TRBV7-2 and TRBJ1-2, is GAGVSQSPSNKVTEKGKDVELRCDPISGHTALYWYRQSLGQGLEFLIYFQGNSAPDKSGLPSDRFSAERTGGSVSTLTIQRTQQEDSAVYLCASRPGPREGYTFGSGTRLTVV.

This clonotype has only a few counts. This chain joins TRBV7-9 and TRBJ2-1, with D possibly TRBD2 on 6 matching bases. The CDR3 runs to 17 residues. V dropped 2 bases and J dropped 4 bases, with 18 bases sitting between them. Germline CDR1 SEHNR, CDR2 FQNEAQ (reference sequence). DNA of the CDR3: TGTGCCAGCAGCTTAACTCGGTCGGGACTCCAGTACAATGAGCAGTTCTTC. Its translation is CASSLTRSGLQYNEQFF.

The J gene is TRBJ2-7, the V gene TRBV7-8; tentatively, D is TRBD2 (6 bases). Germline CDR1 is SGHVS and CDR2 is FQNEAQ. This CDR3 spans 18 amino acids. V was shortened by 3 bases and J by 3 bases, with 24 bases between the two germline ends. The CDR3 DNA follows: TGTGCCAGCAGCTTGGCGACCGGGACTCCAAATCTCTTCTACGAGCAGTACTTC. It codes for CASSLATGTPNLFYEQYF.

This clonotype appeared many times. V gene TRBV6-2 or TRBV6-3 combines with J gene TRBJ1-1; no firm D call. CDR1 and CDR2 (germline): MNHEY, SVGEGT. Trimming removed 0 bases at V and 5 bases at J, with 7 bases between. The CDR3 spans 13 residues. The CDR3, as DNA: TGTGCCAGCAGTTACTCGAGGGCTACTGAAGCTTTCTTT. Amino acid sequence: CASSYSRATEAFF.